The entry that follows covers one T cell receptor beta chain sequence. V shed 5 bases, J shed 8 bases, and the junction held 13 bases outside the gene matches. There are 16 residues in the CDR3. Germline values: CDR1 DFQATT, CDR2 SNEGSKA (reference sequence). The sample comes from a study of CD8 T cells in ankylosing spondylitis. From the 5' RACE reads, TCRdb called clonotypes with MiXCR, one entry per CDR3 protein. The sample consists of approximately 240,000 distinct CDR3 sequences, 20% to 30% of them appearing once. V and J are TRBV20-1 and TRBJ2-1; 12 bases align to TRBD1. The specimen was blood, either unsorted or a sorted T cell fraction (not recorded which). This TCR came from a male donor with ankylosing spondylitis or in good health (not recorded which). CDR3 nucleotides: TGCAGTGCTCCCACCCCCGGGACAGGGGGCTGGTATGAGCAGTTCTTC. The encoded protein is CSAPTPGTGGWYEQFF.